The 29 T cell receptor beta chains listed next were all sequenced from one sample in a study of blood T cell repertoires in COVID-19. Here immunoSEQ multiplex PCR was the method, and the copy in TCRdb shows in-frame clones only, minus some. The table includes under 300,000 clones, around 88% detected once. The sample taken for sequencing was peripheral blood. These receptors originate from a man older than 75 with acute or convalescent COVID-19.

This clone was seen only once. The genes are TRBV16 and TRBJ1-1; 7 bases agree with TRBD1. The germline CDR1 and CDR2 sequences are KGHSY and FQNENV. The CDR3 is 15 residues long. The ends lost 4 bases at V and 1 base at J; junction bases unmatched: 6. As DNA, the CDR3 is TGTGCCAGCAGCCCCGAGGGACAGTCGAACACTGAAGCTTTCTTT. Its translation: CASSPEGQSNTEAFF.

This chain uses TRBV10-2 with TRBJ1-2; the match to TRBD1 covers 11 bases. CDR1 and CDR2 from the germline V gene are WSHSY and SAAADI. The CDR3 is 14 residues long. V shed 4 bases, J shed 7 bases, and the junction held 5 bases outside the gene matches. CDR3 nucleotides: TGCGCCAGCAGTGGAGGACAGGGGGCGAGTGGCTACACCTTC. Protein: CASSGGQGASGYTF.

V usage is TRBV5-4 and J usage is TRBJ1-1; no clear D gene. The CDR3 has 15 amino acids. The V end was cut by 4 bases, the J end by 0 bases, with 13 bases between. CDR1 SGHNT and CDR2 YYREEE come from the germline V gene (reference sequence). CDR3 sequence reads: CASSPGGQMNTEAFF. CDR3 sequence (DNA): TGTGCCAGCAGCCCCGGTGGGCAGATGAACACTGAAGCTTTCTTT.

This clone was recorded once. The chain links TRBV3-1 (or the pseudogene TRBV3-2) to TRBJ2-5; TRBD1 might be the D (5 bases). The ends were cut back, 3 bases at V and 5 bases at J, with 13 bases in the middle. The CDR3 length is 14 residues. CDR1 is LGHDT, CDR2 YNNKEL, per germline (reference sequence). In DNA, the CDR3 is TGTGCCAGCAGCCACTCATACAGGCCGGAGACCCAGTACTTC. Protein: CASSHSYRPETQYF.

This chain links TRBV18 with TRBJ1-3; 9 nucleotides line up with TRBD1. This CDR3 is built from 15 residues. J was trimmed by 8 bases and V by 3 bases; bases with no gene match: 8. Per germline, CDR1 KGHSH and CDR2 LQKENI. The CDR3 DNA reads as TGTGCCAGCTCACCCTCGGGACAGGGTGTCTACACCATATATTTT. Translating it yields CASSPSGQGVYTIYF.

V and J are TRBV5-1 and TRBJ2-3; tentatively, D is TRBD2 (6 bases). From germline, CDR1 is SGHRS and CDR2 YFSETQ. V was shortened by 4 bases and J by 3 bases, with 12 bases between the two germline ends. The CDR3 runs to 14 residues. The CDR3 region is CASSPGTSTDTQYF. CDR3 bases: TGCGCCAGCAGCCCCGGGACTTCAACAGATACGCAGTATTTT.

The chain uses TRBV28 and TRBJ1-3; 7 bases match TRBD1. Germline V CDR1 and CDR2: MDHEN, SYDVKM. CDR3 length equals 16 residues. The V segment lost 5 bases and the J segment 2 bases; nucleotides outside the gene matches: 9. The CDR3 is CASSTPGQRTGNTIYF. The CDR3 DNA reads TGTGCCAGCAGTACCCCGGGACAGAGGACTGGAAACACCATATATTTT.

The rearrangement uses TRBV2 and TRBJ2-7; a weak D match, TRBD2 (5 bases). The V gene lost 10 bases and the J gene lost 6 bases, with 22 bases spanning the gap. Germline V gene lookup returns CDR1 SNHLY and CDR2 FYNNEI. This CDR3 contains 14 residues. The CDR3 coding sequence is TGTGCCACCGAGAGGGAAATGTTCCGACCCGAGCAGTACTTC. This encodes CATEREMFRPEQYF.

The chain joins TRBV2 to TRBJ2-7; perhaps TRBD1 as D (5 bases). Germline assignment: CDR1 SNHLY and CDR2 FYNNEI. There are 14 residues in the CDR3. V gave up 8 bases and J gave up 6 bases, with 20 bases separating them. The CDR3 here is CASVEPQTGGEQYF. CDR3 coding DNA: TGTGCCAGCGTGGAGCCCCAAACAGGTGGCGAGCAGTACTTC. The full variable domain, rest sourced from reference TRBV2 and TRBJ2-7, is EPEVTQTPSHQVTQMGQEVILRCVPISNHLYFYWYRQILGQKVEFLVSFYNNEISEKSEIFDDQFSVERPDGSNFTLKIRSTKLEDSAMYFCASVEPQTGGEQYFGPGTRLTVT.

V is TRBV15 and J is TRBJ1-5; the D is unclear. The germline V and J ends were trimmed by 7 bases and 6 bases, with 19 bases remaining between them. The CDR3 contains 15 residues. The germline V gene encodes CDR1 LNHNV and CDR2 YYDKDF (reference sequence). CDR3 in amino acids: CATNAAGRVSQPQHF. The CDR3, as DNA: TGTGCCACCAACGCTGCCGGTCGGGTCTCTCAGCCCCAGCATTTT.

J is TRBJ2-1 and V is TRBV5-8, with TRBD2 as a possible D gene (5 bases). The CDR3 sequence is 16 residues long. V was cut by 2 bases and J by 6 bases, with 18 bases left in between. Germline assignment: CDR1 SGHTS and CDR2 YDEGEE. The CDR3 is CASSLGISGNLNEQFF. Here the CDR3 DNA reads TGTGCCAGCAGCTTAGGTATCAGCGGCAACCTCAATGAGCAGTTCTTC.

This sequence joins TRBV19 and TRBJ2-1, with D possibly TRBD2 on 5 matching bases. Germline lookup yields CDR1 LNHDA and CDR2 SQIVND (reference sequence). Trimming pared 5 bases from V and 10 bases from J, leaving 9 bases between. The CDR3 runs 11 residues. The CDR3, as DNA: TGTGCCAGTAGTGTCCCGGGGGAGCAGTTCTTC. This translates into CASSVPGEQFF.

As DNA, the CDR3 is TGTGCCAGCAGCTTAGAACAGGGGTACCCTAATTCACCCCTCCACTTT. Translating it yields CASSLEQGYPNSPLHF. J is TRBJ1-6 and V is TRBV13; 7 bases are a match to TRBD1. There are 16 residues in the CDR3. Trimming at V came to 1 base and at J to 6 bases, leaving 6 bases not matched to a gene. Looked up from germline, CDR1 is PRHDT and CDR2 is FYEKMQ (reference sequence).

The rearrangement links TRBV27 to TRBJ1-5; 9 nucleotides match TRBD1. The CDR3 totals 14 residues. Germline V gene data show CDR1 as MNHEY and CDR2 as SMNVEV (reference sequence). V lost 5 bases and J lost 6; bases outside the gene matches: 5. CDR3: CASSPQGAAQPQHF. The CDR3 region has the DNA TGTGCCAGCAGTCCACAGGGGGCGGCTCAGCCCCAGCATTTT.

The chain uses TRBV5-6 and TRBJ2-4, with TRBD1 identical over 7 bases. Germline CDR1 is SGHDT and CDR2 is YYEEEE. V lost 3 bases, J lost 7 bases, and 7 bases stayed unmatched. There are 14 residues in the CDR3. CDR3 sequence (DNA): TGTGCCAGCAGCTCCACAGGGGTATACAACATTCAGTACTTC. This encodes CASSSTGVYNIQYF.

V is TRBV15 and J is TRBJ2-7; 7 nucleotides line up with TRBD1. This CDR3 has 13 amino acids. CDR1 is LNHNV, CDR2 YYDKDF, per germline (reference sequence). V was pared by 8 bases and J by 3 bases, with 7 bases of the junction left unmatched. CDR3 nucleotide sequence: TGTGCCACCTCCCGGCAGGGGGTCTACGAGCAGTACTTC. This codes for CATSRQGVYEQYF. The full variable domain, rest sourced from reference TRBV15 and TRBJ2-7, is DAMVIQNPRYQVTQFGKPVTLSCSQTLNHNVMYWYQQKSSQAPKLLFHYYDKDFNNEADTPDNFQSRRPNTSFCFLDIRSPGLGDTAMYLCATSRQGVYEQYFGPGTRLTVT.

This clone was observed once. J is TRBJ1-4 and V is TRBV6-5, with 9 nucleotides matching TRBD1. The V and J ends lost 6 bases and 8 bases, in that order; junction bases with no gene match: 7. Germline assignment: CDR1 MNHEY and CDR2 SVGAGI. The CDR3 covers 14 residues. As DNA, the CDR3 is TGTGCCAGCAGAACCGGGACAGGGCGGGAAAAACTGTTTTTT. This codes for CASRTGTGREKLFF.

V gene TRBV5-1 combines with J gene TRBJ2-1; a possible D gene is TRBD1 (5 bases). Germline assignment: CDR1 SGHRS and CDR2 YFSETQ. V lost 0 bases and J lost 6, with 10 bases in between. The CDR3 length is 14 residues. CDR3 DNA sequence: TGCGCCAGCAGCTTGGCCCAGACAGCCAATGAGCAGTTCTTC. This translates into CASSLAQTANEQFF.

The chain uses TRBV3-1 (or the pseudogene TRBV3-2) and TRBJ2-5; TRBD1 agrees at 11 bases. Trimming took 1 base from V and 9 from J; bases not matched to a gene: 7. This CDR3 has 15 residues. Germline V gives CDR1 LGHDT, CDR2 YNNKEL (reference sequence). Here the CDR3 reads CASSQARTGGASQYF. DNA for the CDR3: TGTGCCAGCAGCCAAGCACGGACAGGGGGCGCGTCCCAGTACTTC.

This clone was found a few times. The V and J genes are TRBV25-1 and TRBJ1-2; the D gene is possibly TRBD1 (5 bases). CDR3 length: 15 residues. The V end was cut by 6 bases, the J end by 1 base, with 15 bases between. Germline V lookup: CDR1 MGHDK, CDR2 SYGVNS. CDR3 residues: CASSPQGHLNYGYTF. CDR3 DNA sequence: TGTGCCAGCAGCCCCCAAGGACATCTTAACTATGGCTACACCTTC.

On this clone itself: Germline and junction disagree at one end, which may indicate a read error. The rearrangement links TRBV4-2 to TRBJ1-5; no reliable D call. Germline V CDR1 and CDR2: LGHNA, YNFKEQ. This CDR3 region has 15 residues. Written as DNA, the CDR3 is TGTACCAGCAGCCAAGATTTACTTAGCAATCAGCCCCAGCATTTT. Protein product: CTSSQDLLSNQPQHF.

The V call is TRBV6-6, the J call TRBJ1-2; TRBD1 matches 9 bases. The ends lost 6 bases at V and 4 bases at J; junction bases unmatched: 9. The CDR3 runs 15 residues. Germline CDR1 is MNHNY and CDR2 is SVGAGI (reference sequence). The CDR3: CASRSGTGSLYGYTF. The DNA of the CDR3 is TGTGCCAGCAGATCCGGGACAGGGAGCCTCTATGGCTACACCTTC.

This chain links TRBV6-5 with TRBJ2-5, with D maybe TRBD2 (5 bases). Trimming stripped 4 bases from V and 5 bases from J, with 20 bases between. The CDR3 spans 16 residues. The germline V gene has CDR1 MNHEY and CDR2 SVGAGI. In DNA form, the CDR3 reads TGTGCCAGCAGTTCACCCGACGGAGGCCCGAGGGAGACCCAGTACTTC. It translates to CASSSPDGGPRETQYF.

This clone was detected a few times. The CDR3 reads CASSFGQGLNYGYTF. CDR3 DNA sequence: TGTGCCAGCAGCTTCGGACAGGGTTTGAACTATGGCTACACCTTC. The chain has TRBV7-9 and TRBJ1-2, with 8 bases identical to TRBD1. J was trimmed by 2 bases and V by 3 bases; bases with no gene match: 5. The CDR3 runs 15 residues. Germline V gene sequence: CDR1 SEHNR, CDR2 FQNEAQ (reference sequence).

The chain combines TRBV4-3 with TRBJ2-1, with a weak D call TRBD2 (6 bases). Germline CDR1 reads LGHNA; CDR2 reads YSLEER. Trimming cost V 0 bases and J 10 bases, with 10 bases left between them. The CDR3 runs 13 residues. Here the CDR3 reads CASSQDTRGEQFF. CDR3 DNA sequence: TGCGCCAGCAGCCAAGATACGCGGGGCGAGCAGTTCTTC.

This chain joins TRBV6-5 and TRBJ1-4, with 8 positions matching TRBD1. V was clipped by 6 bases and J by 5 bases; unmatched bases: 5. CDR3 length: 14 amino acids. CDR1 and CDR2 from the germline V gene are MNHEY and SVGAGI. CDR3 coding DNA: TGTGCCAGCAGAAGACAGGGGCGCAATGAAAAACTGTTTTTT. It translates to CASRRQGRNEKLFF.

The genes are TRBV6-5 and TRBJ1-3; no reliable D call. Trimming cost V 4 bases and J 1 base, with 8 bases left between them. This CDR3 has 14 amino acids. Germline V gene data show CDR1 as MNHEY and CDR2 as SVGAGI. This CDR3 reads CASSSRQSGNTIYF. The CDR3 nucleotides are TGTGCCAGCAGTTCCCGCCAGTCTGGAAACACCATATATTTT.

This clone appeared a single time. The chain combines TRBV7-8 with TRBJ1-2; D remains ambiguous. The V end was cut by 0 bases, the J end by 3 bases, with 5 bases between. The CDR3 has 13 amino acids. Germline V gene sequence: CDR1 SGHVS, CDR2 FQNEAQ. Written as DNA, the CDR3 is TGTGCCAGCAGCTTAGCCGCGGACTATGGCTACACCTTC. Protein product: CASSLAADYGYTF.

The chain links TRBV21-1 to TRBJ1-2; TRBD1, the D gene given by the table, was not confirmed from the DNA. TRBV21-1 is a pseudogene segment. CDR3 length equals 14 residues. The CDR3 here is CASSKAGTAYGYTF. CDR3 bases: TGTGCCAGCAGCAAAGCAGGGACAGCCTATGGCTACACCTTC.